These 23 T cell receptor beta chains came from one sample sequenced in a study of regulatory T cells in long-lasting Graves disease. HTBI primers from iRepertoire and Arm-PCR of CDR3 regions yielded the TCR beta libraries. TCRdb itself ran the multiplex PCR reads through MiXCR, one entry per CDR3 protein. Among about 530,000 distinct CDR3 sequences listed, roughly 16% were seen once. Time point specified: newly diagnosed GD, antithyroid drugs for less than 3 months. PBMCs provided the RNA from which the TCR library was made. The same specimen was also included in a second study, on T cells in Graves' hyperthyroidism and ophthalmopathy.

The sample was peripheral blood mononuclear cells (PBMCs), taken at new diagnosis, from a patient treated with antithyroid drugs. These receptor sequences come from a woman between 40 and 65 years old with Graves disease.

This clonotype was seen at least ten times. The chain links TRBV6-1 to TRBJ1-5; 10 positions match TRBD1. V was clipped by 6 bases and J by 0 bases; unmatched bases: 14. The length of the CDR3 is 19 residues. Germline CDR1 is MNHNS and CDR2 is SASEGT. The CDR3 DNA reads TGTGCCAGCAGCCCCGTTTTGACAGGGGGCCTCTATAGCAATCAGCCCCAGCATTTT. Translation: CASSPVLTGGLYSNQPQHF.

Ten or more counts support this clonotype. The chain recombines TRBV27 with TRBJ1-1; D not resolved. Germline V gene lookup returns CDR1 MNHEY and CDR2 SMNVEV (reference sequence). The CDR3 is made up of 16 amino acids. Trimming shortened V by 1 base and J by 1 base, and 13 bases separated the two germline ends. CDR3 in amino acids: CASSLLVPSENTEAFF. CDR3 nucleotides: TGTGCCAGCAGTTTATTAGTCCCGTCCGAGAACACTGAAGCTTTCTTT.

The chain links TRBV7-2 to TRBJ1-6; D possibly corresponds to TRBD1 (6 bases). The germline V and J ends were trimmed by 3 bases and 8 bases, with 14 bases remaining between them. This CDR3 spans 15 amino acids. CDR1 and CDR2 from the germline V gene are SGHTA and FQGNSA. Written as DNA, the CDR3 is TGTGCCAGCAGCTTCCAGGGGACTGGGGATTCACCCCTCCACTTT. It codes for CASSFQGTGDSPLHF.

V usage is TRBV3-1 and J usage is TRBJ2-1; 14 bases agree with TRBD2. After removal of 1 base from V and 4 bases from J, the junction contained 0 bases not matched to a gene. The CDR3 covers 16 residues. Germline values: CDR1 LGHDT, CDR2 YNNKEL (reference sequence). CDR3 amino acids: CASSQGTSGGYNEQFF. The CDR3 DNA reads TGTGCCAGCAGCCAAGGGACTAGCGGGGGGTACAATGAGCAGTTCTTC.

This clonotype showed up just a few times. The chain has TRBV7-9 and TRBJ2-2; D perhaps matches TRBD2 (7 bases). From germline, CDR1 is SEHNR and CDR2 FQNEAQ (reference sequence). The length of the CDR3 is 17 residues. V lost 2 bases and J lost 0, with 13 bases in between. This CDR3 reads CASSLSGGLANTGELFF. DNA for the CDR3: TGTGCCAGCAGCTTATCCGGGGGGCTGGCGAACACCGGGGAGCTGTTTTTT.

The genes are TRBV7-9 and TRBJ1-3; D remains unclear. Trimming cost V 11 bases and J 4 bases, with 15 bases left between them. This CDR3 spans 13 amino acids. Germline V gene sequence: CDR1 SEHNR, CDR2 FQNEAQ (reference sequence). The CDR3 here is CAASGRTGNTIYF. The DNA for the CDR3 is TGTGCCGCCAGCGGGCGCACCGGAAACACCATATATTTT.

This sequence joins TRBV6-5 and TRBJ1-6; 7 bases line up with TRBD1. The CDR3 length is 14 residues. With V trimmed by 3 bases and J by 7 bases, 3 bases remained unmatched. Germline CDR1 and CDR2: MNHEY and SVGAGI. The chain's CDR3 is CASSYTGENSPLHF. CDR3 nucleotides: TGTGCCAGCAGTTATACAGGGGAGAATTCACCCCTCCACTTT.

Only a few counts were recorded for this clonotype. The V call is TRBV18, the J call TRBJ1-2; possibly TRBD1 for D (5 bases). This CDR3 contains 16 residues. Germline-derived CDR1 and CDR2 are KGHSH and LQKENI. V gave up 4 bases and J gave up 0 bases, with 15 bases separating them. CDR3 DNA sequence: TGTGCCAGCTCACTGACCGCACAGGCACCTAACTATGGCTACACCTTC. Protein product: CASSLTAQAPNYGYTF.

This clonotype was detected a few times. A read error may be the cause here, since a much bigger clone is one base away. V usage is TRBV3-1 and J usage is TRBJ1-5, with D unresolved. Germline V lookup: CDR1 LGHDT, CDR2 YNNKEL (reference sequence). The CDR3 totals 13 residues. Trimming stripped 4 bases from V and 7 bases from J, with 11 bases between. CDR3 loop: CASSLKMGQPQHF. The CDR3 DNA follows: TGTGCCAGCAGCCTAAAGATGGGACAGCCCCAGCATTTT.

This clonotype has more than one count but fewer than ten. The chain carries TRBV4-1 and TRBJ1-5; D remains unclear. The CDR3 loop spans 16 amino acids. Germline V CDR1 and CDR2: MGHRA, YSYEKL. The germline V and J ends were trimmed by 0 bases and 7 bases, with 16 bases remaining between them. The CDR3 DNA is TGCGCCAGCAGCCAAGATCCAGGAGCCTCCGGCCAGCCCCAGCATTTT. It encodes CASSQDPGASGQPQHF.

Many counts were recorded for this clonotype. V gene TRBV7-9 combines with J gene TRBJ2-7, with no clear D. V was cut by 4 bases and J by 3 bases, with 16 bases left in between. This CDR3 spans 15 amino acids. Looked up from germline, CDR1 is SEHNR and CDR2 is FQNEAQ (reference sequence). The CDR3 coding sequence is TGTGCCAGCAGCTCCCCCTGGACGGTAAACTACGAGCAGTACTTC. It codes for CASSSPWTVNYEQYF.

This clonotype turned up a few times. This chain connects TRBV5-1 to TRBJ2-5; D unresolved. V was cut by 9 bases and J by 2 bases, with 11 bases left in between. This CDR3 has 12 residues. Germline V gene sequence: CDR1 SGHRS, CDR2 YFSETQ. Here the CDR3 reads CATGGPQETQYF. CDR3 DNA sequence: TGCGCCACCGGTGGGCCACAAGAGACCCAGTACTTC.

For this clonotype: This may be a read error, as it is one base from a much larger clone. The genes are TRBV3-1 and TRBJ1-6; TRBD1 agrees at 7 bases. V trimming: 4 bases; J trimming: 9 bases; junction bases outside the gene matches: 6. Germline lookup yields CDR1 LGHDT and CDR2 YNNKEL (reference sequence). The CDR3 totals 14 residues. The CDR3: CASSLNRGCSPLHF. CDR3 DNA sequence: TGTGCCAGCAGCCTCAACAGGGGTTGTTCACCCCTCCACTTT.

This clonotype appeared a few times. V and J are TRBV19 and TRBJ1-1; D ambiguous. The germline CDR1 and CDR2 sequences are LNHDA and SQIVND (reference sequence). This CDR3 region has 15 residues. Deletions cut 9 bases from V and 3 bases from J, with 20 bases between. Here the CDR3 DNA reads TGTGCCAGCCAGCCGGGGAACCTTCGAGACACTGAAGCTTTCTTT. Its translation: CASQPGNLRDTEAFF.

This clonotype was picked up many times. The CDR3 coding sequence is TGTGCCAGCGGAACCGGGACTAGCGGCCACGAGCAGTACTTC. Protein: CASGTGTSGHEQYF. This chain links TRBV12-3 or TRBV12-4 with TRBJ2-7, with 11 bases fitting TRBD2. V dropped 8 bases and J dropped 5; count of bases not matched to a gene: 8. The CDR3 length is 14 residues.

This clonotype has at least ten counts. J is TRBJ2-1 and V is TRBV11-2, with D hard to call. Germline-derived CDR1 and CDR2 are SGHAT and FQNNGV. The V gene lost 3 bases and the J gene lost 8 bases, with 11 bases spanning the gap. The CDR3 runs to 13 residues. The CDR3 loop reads CASSFVQSDEQFF. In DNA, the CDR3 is TGTGCCAGCAGCTTCGTACAGTCGGATGAGCAGTTCTTC. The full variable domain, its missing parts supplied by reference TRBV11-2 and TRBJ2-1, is EAGVAQSPRYKIIEKRQSVAFWCNPISGHATLYWYQQILGQGPKLLIQFQNNGVVDDSQLPKDRFSAERLKGVDSTLKIQPAKLEDSAVYLCASSFVQSDEQFFGPGTRLTVL.

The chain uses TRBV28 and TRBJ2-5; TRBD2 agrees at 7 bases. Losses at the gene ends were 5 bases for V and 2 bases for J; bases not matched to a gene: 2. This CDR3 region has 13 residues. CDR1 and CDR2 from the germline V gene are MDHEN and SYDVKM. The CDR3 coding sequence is TGTGCCAGCAGTGGGGGGGGACAAGAGACCCAGTACTTC. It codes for CASSGGGQETQYF.

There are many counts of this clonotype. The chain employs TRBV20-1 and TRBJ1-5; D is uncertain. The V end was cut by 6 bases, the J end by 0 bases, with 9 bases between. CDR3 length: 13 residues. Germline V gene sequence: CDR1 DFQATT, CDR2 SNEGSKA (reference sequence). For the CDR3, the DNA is TGCAGTGCCGAAACGTATAGCAATCAGCCCCAGCATTTT. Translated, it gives CSAETYSNQPQHF.

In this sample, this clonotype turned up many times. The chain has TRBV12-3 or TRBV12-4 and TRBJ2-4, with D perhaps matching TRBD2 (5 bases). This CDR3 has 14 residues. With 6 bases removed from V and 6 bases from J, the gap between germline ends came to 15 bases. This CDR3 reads CASSHGRAGNIQYF. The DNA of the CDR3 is TGTGCCAGCAGCCACGGGCGGGCCGGAAACATTCAGTACTTC.

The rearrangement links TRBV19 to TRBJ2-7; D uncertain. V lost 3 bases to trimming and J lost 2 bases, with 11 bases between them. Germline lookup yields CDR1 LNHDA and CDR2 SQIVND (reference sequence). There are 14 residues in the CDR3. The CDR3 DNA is TGTGCCAGTAGTATCCGGCAGGCCCCCTACGAGCAGTACTTC. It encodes CASSIRQAPYEQYF.

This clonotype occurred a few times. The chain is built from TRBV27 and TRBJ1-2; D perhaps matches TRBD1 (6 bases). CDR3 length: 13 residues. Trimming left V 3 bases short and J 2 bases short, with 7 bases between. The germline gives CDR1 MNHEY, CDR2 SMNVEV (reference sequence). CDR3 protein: CASSFTGNYGYTF. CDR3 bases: TGTGCCAGCAGTTTTACAGGGAACTATGGCTACACCTTC.

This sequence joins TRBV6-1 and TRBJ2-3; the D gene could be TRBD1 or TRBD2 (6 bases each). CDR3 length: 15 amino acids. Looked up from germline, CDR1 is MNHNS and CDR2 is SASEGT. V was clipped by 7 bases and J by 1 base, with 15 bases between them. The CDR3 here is CASNRMGGRTDTQYF. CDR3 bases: TGTGCCAGCAACCGAATGGGGGGCCGCACAGATACGCAGTATTTT.

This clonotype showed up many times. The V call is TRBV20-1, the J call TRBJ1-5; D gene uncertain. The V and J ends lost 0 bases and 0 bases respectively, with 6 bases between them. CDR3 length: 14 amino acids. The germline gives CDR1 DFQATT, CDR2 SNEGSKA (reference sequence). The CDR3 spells CSAREENSNQPQHF. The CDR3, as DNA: TGCAGTGCTAGAGAGGAAAATAGCAATCAGCCCCAGCATTTT.